This TCR beta chain was documented in a study of vaccination and CD4 T cells after COVID-19. Looking at the study overall: Post-vaccine sample collection happened at a median of approximately 10 weeks after dose two, ranging 14 to 241. Study-level findings and limits: Counts of SARS-CoV-2-reactive clonotypes had a median that went from around 20 to 38, a nonsignificant change.

The Oncomine TCR Beta short-read assay was applied to DNA of cultured CD4+ T cells. One entry per CDR3 protein, called by TCRdb with MiXCR from the PCR reads. Of under 30,000 distinct CDR3 sequences listed, around 40% are singletons. Treatment of the sample: roughly nine-day PBMC culture with coronavirus spike peptide pools or control peptides (ViraFEST assay). This clonotype was counted only a few times. Its antigen is still unknown. Germline V gene sequence: CDR1 SGHNT, CDR2 YYREEE (reference sequence). V shed 2 bases, J shed 4 bases, and the junction held 7 bases outside the gene matches. This CDR3 has 16 residues.

This chain joins TRBV5-4 and TRBJ2-3; 10 nucleotides align to TRBD1. The sequencing input was CD4+ T cells from blood, cultured in vitro. This clonotype was obtained from a human donor who had recovered from COVID-19. CDR3 nucleotide sequence: TGTGCCAGCAGCTTTCGGGCGGGACAGGGGCCAGATACGCAGTATTTT. Translation gives CASSFRAGQGPDTQYF.